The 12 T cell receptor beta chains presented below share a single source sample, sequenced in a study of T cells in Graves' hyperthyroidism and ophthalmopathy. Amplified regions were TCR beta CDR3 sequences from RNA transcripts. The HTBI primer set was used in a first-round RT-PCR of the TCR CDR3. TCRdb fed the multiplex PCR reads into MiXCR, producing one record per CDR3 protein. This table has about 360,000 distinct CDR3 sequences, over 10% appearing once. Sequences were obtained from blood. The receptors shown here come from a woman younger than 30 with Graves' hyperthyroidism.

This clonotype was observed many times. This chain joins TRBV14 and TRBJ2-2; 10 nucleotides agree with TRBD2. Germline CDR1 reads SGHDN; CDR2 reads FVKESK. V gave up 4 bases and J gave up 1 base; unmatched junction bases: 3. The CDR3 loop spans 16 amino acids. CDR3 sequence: CASSLLAGVNTGELFF. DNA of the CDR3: TGTGCCAGCAGCCTTCTAGCGGGGGTGAACACCGGGGAGCTGTTTTTT.

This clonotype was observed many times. CDR3 sequence: CASSLISSLGGEQYF. Written as DNA, the CDR3 is TGTGCCAGCAGCTTGATTAGCAGTTTGGGTGGCGAGCAGTACTTC. This sequence joins TRBV5-6 and TRBJ2-7; D call uncertain. The CDR3 loop spans 15 amino acids. Trimming removed 1 base at V and 6 bases at J, with 17 bases between. Per germline, CDR1 SGHDT and CDR2 YYEEEE.

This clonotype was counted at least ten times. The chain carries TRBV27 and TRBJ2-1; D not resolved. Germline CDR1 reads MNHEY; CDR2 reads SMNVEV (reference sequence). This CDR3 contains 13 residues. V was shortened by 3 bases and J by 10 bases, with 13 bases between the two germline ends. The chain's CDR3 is CASSFSSLGEQFF. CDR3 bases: TGTGCCAGCAGTTTTAGCAGTCTAGGAGAGCAGTTCTTC.

CDR3 DNA: TGTGCCAGTAATCCCGGGACAGGGAGACTAACCTACGAGCAGTACTTC. Translating gives CASNPGTGRLTYEQYF. V is TRBV19 and J is TRBJ2-7; TRBD1 matches 9 bases. This CDR3 has 16 residues. From germline, CDR1 is LNHDA and CDR2 SQIVND (reference sequence). Trimming took 7 bases from V and 2 from J; bases not matched to a gene: 12.

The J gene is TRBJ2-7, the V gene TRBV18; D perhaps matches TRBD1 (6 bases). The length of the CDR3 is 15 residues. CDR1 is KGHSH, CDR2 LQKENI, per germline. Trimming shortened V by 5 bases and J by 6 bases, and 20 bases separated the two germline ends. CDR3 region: CASSFTGSSLGEQYF. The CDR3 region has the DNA TGTGCCAGCTCATTCACAGGGTCCTCGTTGGGCGAGCAGTACTTC.

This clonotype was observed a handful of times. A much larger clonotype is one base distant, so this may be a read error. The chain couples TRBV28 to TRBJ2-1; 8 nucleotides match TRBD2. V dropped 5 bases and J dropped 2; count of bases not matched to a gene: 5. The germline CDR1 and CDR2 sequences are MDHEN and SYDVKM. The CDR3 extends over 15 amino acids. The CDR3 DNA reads TGTGCCAGCAGTGGAGCGGGAGTCGCCTACAATGAGCAGTTCTTC. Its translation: CASSGAGVAYNEQFF.

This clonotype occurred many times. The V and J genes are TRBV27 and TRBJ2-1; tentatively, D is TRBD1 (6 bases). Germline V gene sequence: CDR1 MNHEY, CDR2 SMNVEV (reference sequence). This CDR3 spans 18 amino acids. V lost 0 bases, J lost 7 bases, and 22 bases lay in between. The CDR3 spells CASSLSSSDRLGWNEQFF. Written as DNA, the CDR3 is TGTGCCAGCAGTTTATCCTCTTCGGACAGATTGGGATGGAATGAGCAGTTCTTC.

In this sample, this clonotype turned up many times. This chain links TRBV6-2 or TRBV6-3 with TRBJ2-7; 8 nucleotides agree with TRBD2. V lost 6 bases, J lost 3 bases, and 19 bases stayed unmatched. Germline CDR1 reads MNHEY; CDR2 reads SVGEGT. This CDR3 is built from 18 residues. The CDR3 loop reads CASSYPEIAGRAVYEQYF. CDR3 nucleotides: TGTGCCAGCAGCTACCCGGAGATAGCGGGAAGGGCCGTCTACGAGCAGTACTTC.

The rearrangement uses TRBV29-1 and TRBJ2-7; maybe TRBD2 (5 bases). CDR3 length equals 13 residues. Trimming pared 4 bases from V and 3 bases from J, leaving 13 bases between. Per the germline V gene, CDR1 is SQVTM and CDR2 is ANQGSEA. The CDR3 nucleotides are TGCAGCGTTGTCCCCGCGGGTTTCTACGAGCAGTACTTC. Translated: CSVVPAGFYEQYF.

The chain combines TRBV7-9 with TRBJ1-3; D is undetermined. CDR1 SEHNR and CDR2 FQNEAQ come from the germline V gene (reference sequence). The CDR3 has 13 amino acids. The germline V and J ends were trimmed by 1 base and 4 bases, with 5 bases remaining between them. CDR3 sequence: CASSLGVGNTIYF. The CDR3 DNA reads TGTGCCAGCAGCTTAGGGGTAGGAAACACCATATATTTT. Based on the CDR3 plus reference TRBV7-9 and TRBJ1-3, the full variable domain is DTGVSQNPRHKITKRGQNVTFRCDPISEHNRLYWYRQTLGQGPEFLTYFQNEAQLEKSRLLSDRFSAERPKGSFSTLEIQRTEQGDSAMYLCASSLGVGNTIYFGEGSWLTVV.

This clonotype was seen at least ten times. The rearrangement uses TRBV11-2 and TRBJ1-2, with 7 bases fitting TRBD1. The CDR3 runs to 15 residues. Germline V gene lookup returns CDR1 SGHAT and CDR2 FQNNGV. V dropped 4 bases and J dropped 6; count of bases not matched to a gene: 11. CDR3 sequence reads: CASSSLDRALHGYTF. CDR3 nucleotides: TGTGCCAGCAGCTCCCTAGACAGGGCCCTGCATGGCTACACCTTC.

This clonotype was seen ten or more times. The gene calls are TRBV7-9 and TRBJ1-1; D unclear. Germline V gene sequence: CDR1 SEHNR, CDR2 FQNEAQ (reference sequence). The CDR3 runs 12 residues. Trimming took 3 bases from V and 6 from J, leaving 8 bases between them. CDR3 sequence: CASSFTSAEAFF. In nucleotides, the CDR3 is TGTGCCAGCAGCTTTACCAGCGCTGAAGCTTTCTTT.